These T cell receptor beta chains were read from a single sample in a study of cytomegalovirus exposure and HLA in healthy donors. The repertoire was sequenced with immunoSEQ multiplex PCR; TCRdb's copy has only in-frame clones and lacks some. The sample has roughly 180,000 clones, more than 70% seen once. Sequencing was done on a sample of PBMCs. These TCRs come from a boy younger than 18 in good health and CMV-seronegative. Each CDR3 is given with its conserved first and last residue. The order of the fields is J gene, D gene, V gene, clone size, CDR3 DNA, CDR3 protein. A D gene is named only where the DNA matches it firmly. Only some rows state a clone size, as once, few, many or a class for expanded clones.

J gene: TRBJ2-1
D gene: TRBD2
V gene: TRBV28
clone size: -
CDR3 DNA: TGTGCCAGCAGTTTCACCAGGCCGGGACTAGTAATTCGGAATGAGCAGTTCTTC
CDR3 protein: CASSFTRPGLVIRNEQFF

J gene: TRBJ2-7
D gene: TRBD1
V gene: TRBV27
clone size: -
CDR3 DNA: TGTGCCAGCAGGACAGGGGGCAACGAGCAGTACTTC
CDR3 protein: CASRTGGNEQYF

J gene: TRBJ1-5
D gene: -
V gene: TRBV6-6
clone size: few
CDR3 DNA: TGTGCCAGCAGTAGGACAGATAATCAGCCCCAGCATTTT
CDR3 protein: CASSRTDNQPQHF

J gene: TRBJ2-3
D gene: TRBD2
V gene: TRBV2
clone size: -
CDR3 DNA: TGTGCCAGCAATGGGGGGGACACAGATACGCAGTATTTT
CDR3 protein: CASNGGDTDTQYF

J gene: TRBJ1-1
D gene: -
V gene: TRBV5-1
clone size: -
CDR3 DNA: TGCGCCAGCAGCTTGGTAGCTCAGAACACTGAAGCTTTCTTT
CDR3 protein: CASSLVAQNTEAFF

J gene: TRBJ2-1
D gene: -
V gene: TRBV4-1
clone size: once
CDR3 DNA: TGCGCCAGCAGCCAAGATCAGGCGAGCTCCTACAATGAGCAGTTCTTC
CDR3 protein: CASSQDQASSYNEQFF

J gene: TRBJ2-3
D gene: TRBD1
V gene: TRBV7-2
clone size: once
CDR3 DNA: TGTGCCAGCAGCAACCGCCCCGCTCACAGGGGAATGACAGATACGCAGTATTTT
CDR3 protein: CASSNRPAHRGMTDTQYF

J gene: TRBJ2-7
D gene: -
V gene: TRBV27
clone size: -
CDR3 DNA: TGTGCCAGCAGCTATTCGCAGGGGGAGGCCTCCTACGAGCAGTACTTC
CDR3 protein: CASSYSQGEASYEQYF

J gene: TRBJ2-2
D gene: TRBD1
V gene: TRBV7-9
clone size: -
CDR3 DNA: TGTTCCAGCAGCCCGCCCTCCGGGACAGGGATTGACACCGGGGAGCTGTTTTTT
CDR3 protein: CSSSPPSGTGIDTGELFF

J gene: TRBJ2-7
D gene: TRBD2
V gene: TRBV13
clone size: -
CDR3 DNA: TGTGCCAGTATACTACGGGGGGGTACCTACGAGCAGTACTTC
CDR3 protein: CASILRGGTYEQYF

J gene: TRBJ2-2
D gene: -
V gene: TRBV19
clone size: once
CDR3 DNA: TGTGCCAGTAGTATTACGGGACACCCTAACACCGGGGAGCTGTTTTTT
CDR3 protein: CASSITGHPNTGELFF

J gene: TRBJ2-7
D gene: TRBD1
V gene: TRBV5-6
clone size: -
CDR3 DNA: TGTGCCAGCAGCCATTGGGACAGACCCTACGAGCAGTACTTC
CDR3 protein: CASSHWDRPYEQYF

J gene: TRBJ2-7
D gene: -
V gene: TRBV15
clone size: -
CDR3 DNA: TGTGCCACCAGCAGAGATGGATGGACTACCAAAACCTACGAGCAGTACTTC
CDR3 protein: CATSRDGWTTKTYEQYF

J gene: TRBJ2-7
D gene: -
V gene: TRBV28
clone size: once
CDR3 DNA: TGTGCCAGCAGTTTACAATCAGGGCACTACGAGCAGTACTTC
CDR3 protein: CASSLQSGHYEQYF

J gene: TRBJ1-5
D gene: TRBD1
V gene: TRBV28
clone size: -
CDR3 DNA: TGTGCCAGCAGTTTCACAGGGGTCGATCAGCCCCAGCATTTT
CDR3 protein: CASSFTGVDQPQHF

J gene: TRBJ1-4
D gene: -
V gene: TRBV27
clone size: -
CDR3 DNA: TGTGCCAGCAGGCAAACAGGGTTAGGTGAAAAACTGTTTTTT
CDR3 protein: CASRQTGLGEKLFF

J gene: TRBJ1-5
D gene: -
V gene: TRBV7-3
clone size: -
CDR3 DNA: TGTGCCAGCAGCTTAAACACAGGTCAGCCCCAGCATTTT
CDR3 protein: CASSLNTGQPQHF

J gene: TRBJ2-2
D gene: TRBD1
V gene: TRBV4-1
clone size: -
CDR3 DNA: TGCGCCAGCAGATTGACAGGGACCGGGGAGCTGTTTTTT
CDR3 protein: CASRLTGTGELFF

J gene: TRBJ2-7
D gene: -
V gene: TRBV2
clone size: -
CDR3 DNA: TGTGCCAGCAGTGATTGGACAGAAACCCCTTACGAGTACTTC
CDR3 protein: CASSDWTETPYEYF

J gene: TRBJ2-7
D gene: TRBD2
V gene: TRBV9
clone size: -
CDR3 DNA: TGTGCCAGCAGCGTAGGTGCTAGCGGGGGTTTCAGCTACGAGCAGTACTTC
CDR3 protein: CASSVGASGGFSYEQYF

J gene: TRBJ2-1
D gene: TRBD2
V gene: TRBV5-4
clone size: -
CDR3 DNA: TGTGCCAGCAGCTTGAATTTAGGGGTAGCGGGGGGCCGGAACAATGAGCAGTTCTTC
CDR3 protein: CASSLNLGVAGGRNNEQFF

J gene: TRBJ2-6
D gene: -
V gene: TRBV9
clone size: once
CDR3 DNA: TGTGCCAGCAGTTCTAGAGGCTCTGGGGCCAACGTCCTGACTTTC
CDR3 protein: CASSSRGSGANVLTF

J gene: TRBJ2-7
D gene: -
V gene: TRBV25-1
clone size: -
CDR3 DNA: TGTGCCAGCACCAATCCAGCGAGTGAGCAGTACTTC
CDR3 protein: CASTNPASEQYF

J gene: TRBJ2-1
D gene: -
V gene: TRBV7-8
clone size: -
CDR3 DNA: TGTGCCAGCAGCTTAATCCCGGTGTCTTCAAATGAGCAGTTCTTC
CDR3 protein: CASSLIPVSSNEQFF

J gene: TRBJ1-1
D gene: -
V gene: TRBV10-3
clone size: -
CDR3 DNA: TGTGCCATCAGGCGTAACACTGAAGCTTTCTTT
CDR3 protein: CAIRRNTEAFF

J gene: TRBJ1-5
D gene: -
V gene: TRBV10-3
clone size: -
CDR3 DNA: TGTGCCATCAGTGAGTCGACACTGTCCGTGGCCCAGCATTTT
CDR3 protein: CAISESTLSVAQHF

J gene: TRBJ1-5
D gene: -
V gene: TRBV15
clone size: -
CDR3 DNA: TGTGCCACCAGCAGAGATGGGGGGAGTTTCGGCAATCAGCCCCAGCATTTT
CDR3 protein: CATSRDGGSFGNQPQHF

J gene: TRBJ2-1
D gene: TRBD1
V gene: TRBV27
clone size: -
CDR3 DNA: TGTGCCAGCAGCTACGGGACAGGGGTCCTTAATAAGCAGTTCTTC
CDR3 protein: CASSYGTGVLNKQFF

J gene: TRBJ1-2
D gene: -
V gene: TRBV13
clone size: once
CDR3 DNA: TGTGCCAGCAGCTTAGGCACCCATGGGGGGGGATATGACTATGGCTACACCTTC
CDR3 protein: CASSLGTHGGGYDYGYTF

J gene: TRBJ1-5
D gene: -
V gene: TRBV10-3
clone size: -
CDR3 DNA: TGTGCCATCAGTGAGTCGATGGGGCTTCAGCCCCAGCATTTT
CDR3 protein: CAISESMGLQPQHF

J gene: TRBJ2-2
D gene: -
V gene: TRBV4-2
clone size: -
CDR3 DNA: TGTGCCAGCAGCCAAGATCCGGCCGGGGAGCTGTTTTTT
CDR3 protein: CASSQDPAGELFF

J gene: TRBJ1-5
D gene: TRBD1
V gene: TRBV6-1
clone size: -
CDR3 DNA: TGTGCCAGCAGTGGGGGACAGCCGAGCAATCAGCCCCAGCATTTT
CDR3 protein: CASSGGQPSNQPQHF

J gene: TRBJ2-2
D gene: -
V gene: TRBV19
clone size: -
CDR3 DNA: TGTGCCAGTAGTACCTGGGCAGGGGTCTACACCGGGGAGCTGTTTTTT
CDR3 protein: CASSTWAGVYTGELFF

J gene: TRBJ2-1
D gene: TRBD1
V gene: TRBV9
clone size: -
CDR3 DNA: TGTGCCAGCAGCATAAATGACAGGGGCAGTTCCTACAATGAGCAGTTCTTC
CDR3 protein: CASSINDRGSSYNEQFF

J gene: TRBJ2-7
D gene: -
V gene: TRBV7-9
clone size: -
CDR3 DNA: TGTTCCAGCAGCTCCCCGACTGTAGCCTACGAGCAGTACTTC
CDR3 protein: CSSSSPTVAYEQYF

J gene: TRBJ2-7
D gene: TRBD1
V gene: TRBV29-1
clone size: -
CDR3 DNA: TGCAGCGGCCGACAGGGTAACGGCGAGCAGTACTTC
CDR3 protein: CSGRQGNGEQYF

J gene: TRBJ1-5
D gene: TRBD1
V gene: TRBV5-1
clone size: -
CDR3 DNA: TGCGCCAGCAGCTTGGATGGACAGGATAGCAATCAGCCCCAGCATTTT
CDR3 protein: CASSLDGQDSNQPQHF

J gene: TRBJ2-7
D gene: TRBD1
V gene: TRBV28
clone size: -
CDR3 DNA: TGTGCCAGCAGACGAGACAGGGCGAGCTCCTACGAGCAGTACTTC
CDR3 protein: CASRRDRASSYEQYF

J gene: TRBJ1-5
D gene: TRBD1
V gene: TRBV19
clone size: -
CDR3 DNA: TGTGCCAGTAGTAGGGACAGGGTGAGCGCTCAGCCCCAGCATTTT
CDR3 protein: CASSRDRVSAQPQHF

J gene: TRBJ2-5
D gene: TRBD1
V gene: TRBV7-9
clone size: -
CDR3 DNA: TGTGCCAGCAGCTTAGAGGGGACAGCACAAGAGACCCAGTACTTC
CDR3 protein: CASSLEGTAQETQYF

J gene: TRBJ2-3
D gene: -
V gene: TRBV29-1
clone size: -
CDR3 DNA: TGCAGCGTTGAAGAACACACAGATACGCAGTATTTT
CDR3 protein: CSVEEHTDTQYF

J gene: TRBJ1-1
D gene: TRBD1
V gene: TRBV29-1
clone size: -
CDR3 DNA: TGCAGCGTCAAGACAGGGGGGCCCGCTGAAGCTTTCTTT
CDR3 protein: CSVKTGGPAEAFF

J gene: TRBJ2-1
D gene: TRBD2
V gene: TRBV6-4
clone size: few
CDR3 DNA: TGTGCCAGCAGTGACTTTAGCGGGAGCCCCGAGCAGTTCTTC
CDR3 protein: CASSDFSGSPEQFF

J gene: TRBJ2-1
D gene: -
V gene: TRBV30
clone size: -
CDR3 DNA: TGTGCCTGGAGGGGACAAGCGACTGAGCAGTTCTTC
CDR3 protein: CAWRGQATEQFF

J gene: TRBJ1-2
D gene: TRBD1
V gene: TRBV4-3
clone size: once
CDR3 DNA: TGCGCCAGCAGCCAAGATTTACAGGGGACAGTCCGTGGCTACACCTTC
CDR3 protein: CASSQDLQGTVRGYTF

J gene: TRBJ2-1
D gene: -
V gene: TRBV5-1
clone size: -
CDR3 DNA: TGCGCCAGCAGCCCCCAGGTGACCTCCTACAATGAGCAGTTCTTC
CDR3 protein: CASSPQVTSYNEQFF

J gene: TRBJ2-1
D gene: TRBD1
V gene: TRBV19
clone size: -
CDR3 DNA: TGTGCCAGTAGTATAGCCGGGACAGAGTTTGTAAATGAGCAGTTCTTC
CDR3 protein: CASSIAGTEFVNEQFF

J gene: TRBJ1-3
D gene: TRBD1
V gene: TRBV9
clone size: -
CDR3 DNA: TGTGCCAGCAGCGTAGCGGGACAGAACCCTGGAAACACCATATATTTT
CDR3 protein: CASSVAGQNPGNTIYF

J gene: TRBJ2-7
D gene: TRBD2
V gene: TRBV12-5
clone size: -
CDR3 DNA: TGTGCTAGTGGTTTCGGCGGCGGGAGCTACGAGCAGTACTTC
CDR3 protein: CASGFGGGSYEQYF

J gene: TRBJ2-5
D gene: TRBD1
V gene: TRBV30
clone size: once
CDR3 DNA: TGTGCCTGGAAACCGGGGACAGCTTACCAAGAGACCCAGTACTTC
CDR3 protein: CAWKPGTAYQETQYF

J gene: TRBJ1-2
D gene: TRBD1
V gene: TRBV7-9
clone size: -
CDR3 DNA: TGTGCCAGCAGCTCCGGACAGGGTTGGGGCTACACCTTC
CDR3 protein: CASSSGQGWGYTF

J gene: TRBJ2-7
D gene: -
V gene: TRBV2
clone size: once
CDR3 DNA: TGTGCCAGCATGCCGGGACTTCGGGTCTACGAGCAGTACTTC
CDR3 protein: CASMPGLRVYEQYF

J gene: TRBJ1-2
D gene: -
V gene: TRBV6-5
clone size: -
CDR3 DNA: TGTGCCAGCAGTACCCCAGGGAATGGCTACACCTTC
CDR3 protein: CASSTPGNGYTF

J gene: TRBJ1-4
D gene: -
V gene: TRBV11-2
clone size: -
CDR3 DNA: TGTGCCAGCAGCTTAGTAATAAGGGGGGGAAGTGAAAAACTGTTTTTT
CDR3 protein: CASSLVIRGGSEKLFF

J gene: TRBJ2-5
D gene: -
V gene: TRBV30
clone size: once
CDR3 DNA: TGTGCCTGGAGGCGCCCAGGGGCGGGGGAAGAGACCCAGTACTTC
CDR3 protein: CAWRRPGAGEETQYF